This TCR beta chain comes out of a study of identical twins. This CDR3 comprises 18 residues. V shed 0 bases and J shed 3 bases, with 17 bases lying between them. Germline assignment: CDR1 MNHEY and CDR2 SVGAGI. One entry per CDR3 protein, called by TCRdb with MiXCR from the 5' RACE reads. The sample consists of 1.5 million to 2 million distinct CDR3 sequences, under 35% of them appearing once. Everyone who gave samples was a healthy Caucasian. This TCR derives from a newborn girl in good health. Sequencing was done on a sample of cord blood. The V call is TRBV6-5, the J call TRBJ1-4; D might be TRBD1 (6 bases). The CDR3 bases are TGTGCCAGCAGTTACTCGAGCCCCAGGGGTGGGGCTAATGAAAAACTGTTTTTT. Its translation is CASSYSSPRGGANEKLFF.